The clone carrying this T cell receptor (beta chain) was observed at least ten times. TCR beta CDR3 regions were amplified from RNA transcripts. The study used the HTBI primer set for a first-round RT-PCR of the TCR CDR3. In TCRdb, the multiplex PCR reads were re-called with MiXCR into one record per CDR3 protein. The sample contains around 700,000 distinct CDR3 sequences, 35% of which appear only once. This entry is derived from a study of T cells in Graves' hyperthyroidism and ophthalmopathy. The CDR3 sequence is 14 residues long. V was clipped by 5 bases and J by 8 bases; unmatched bases: 5. Germline V lookup: CDR1 ENHRY, CDR2 SYGVKD.

Sequencing was performed on blood. This chain links TRBV10-3 with TRBJ1-4; the match to TRBD1 covers 10 bases. The clonotype originates from a woman in her thirties or forties with Graves' hyperthyroidism. CDR3 coding DNA: TGTGCCATCAGTACCGGGACAGGGGAGGAAAAACTGTTTTTT. Translation gives CAISTGTGEEKLFF.